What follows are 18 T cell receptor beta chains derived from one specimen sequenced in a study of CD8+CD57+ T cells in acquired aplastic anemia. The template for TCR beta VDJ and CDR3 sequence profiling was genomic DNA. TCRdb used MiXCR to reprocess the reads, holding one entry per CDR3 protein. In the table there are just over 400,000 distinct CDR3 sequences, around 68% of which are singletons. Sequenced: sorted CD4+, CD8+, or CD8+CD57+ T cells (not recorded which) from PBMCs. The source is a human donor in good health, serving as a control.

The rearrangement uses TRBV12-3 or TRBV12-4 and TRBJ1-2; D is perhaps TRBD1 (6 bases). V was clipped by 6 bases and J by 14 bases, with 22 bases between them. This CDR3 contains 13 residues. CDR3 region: CASRQEVLRQGTF. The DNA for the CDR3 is TGTGCCAGCAGACAAGAGGTCCTCAGGCAGGGGACCTTC.

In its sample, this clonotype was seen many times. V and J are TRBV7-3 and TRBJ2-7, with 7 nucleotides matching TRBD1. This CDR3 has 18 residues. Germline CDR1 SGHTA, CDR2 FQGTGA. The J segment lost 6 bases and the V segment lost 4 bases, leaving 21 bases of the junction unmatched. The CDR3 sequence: CASSSYPTGPTTTGEQYF. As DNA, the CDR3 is TGTGCCAGCAGCTCCTACCCGACAGGGCCGACTACAACGGGCGAGCAGTACTTC. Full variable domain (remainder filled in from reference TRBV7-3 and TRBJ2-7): GAGVSQTPSNKVTEKGKYVELRCDPISGHTALYWYRQSLGQGPEFLIYFQGTGAADDSGLPNDRFFAVRPEGSVSTLKIQRTERGDSAVYLCASSSYPTGPTTTGEQYFGPGTRLTVT.

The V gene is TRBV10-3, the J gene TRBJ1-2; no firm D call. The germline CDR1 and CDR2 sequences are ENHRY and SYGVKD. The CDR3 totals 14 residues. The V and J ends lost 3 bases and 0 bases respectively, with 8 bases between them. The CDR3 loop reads CAISERGPNYGYTF. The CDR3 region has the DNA TGTGCCATCAGTGAAAGAGGGCCTAACTATGGCTACACCTTC.

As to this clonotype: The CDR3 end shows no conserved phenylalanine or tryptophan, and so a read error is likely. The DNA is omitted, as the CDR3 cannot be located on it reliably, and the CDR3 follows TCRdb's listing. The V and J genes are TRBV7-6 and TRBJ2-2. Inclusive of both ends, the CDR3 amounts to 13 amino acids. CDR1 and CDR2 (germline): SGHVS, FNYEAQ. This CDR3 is CASSLISTGLGNT.

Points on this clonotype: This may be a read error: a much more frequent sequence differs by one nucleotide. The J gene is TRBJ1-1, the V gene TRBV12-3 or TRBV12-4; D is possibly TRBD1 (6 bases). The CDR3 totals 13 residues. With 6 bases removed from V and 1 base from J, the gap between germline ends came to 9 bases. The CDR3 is CASRIQGNTEAFF. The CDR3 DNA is TGTGCCAGCAGGATACAGGGGAACACTGAAGCTTTCTTT.

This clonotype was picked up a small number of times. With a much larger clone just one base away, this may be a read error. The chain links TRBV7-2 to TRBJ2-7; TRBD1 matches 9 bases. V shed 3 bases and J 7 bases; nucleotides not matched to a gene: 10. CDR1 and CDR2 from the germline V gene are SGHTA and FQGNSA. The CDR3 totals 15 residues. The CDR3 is CASSLTGGVYNEQYF. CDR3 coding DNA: TGTGCCAGCAGCTTGACAGGGGGTGTTTACAATGAGCAGTACTTC.

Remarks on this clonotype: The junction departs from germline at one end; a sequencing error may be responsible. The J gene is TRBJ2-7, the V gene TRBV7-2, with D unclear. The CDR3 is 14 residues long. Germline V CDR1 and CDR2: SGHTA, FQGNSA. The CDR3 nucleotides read TGTGCCAGCAGCATGGATCGGTGGTCGGATGAGGAGTTCTTC. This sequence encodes CASSMDRWSDEEFF.

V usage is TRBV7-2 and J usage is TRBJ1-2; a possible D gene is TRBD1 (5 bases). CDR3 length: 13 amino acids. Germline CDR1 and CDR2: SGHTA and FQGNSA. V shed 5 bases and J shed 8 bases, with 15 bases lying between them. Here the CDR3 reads CASSQASRDGYTF. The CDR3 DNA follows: TGTGCCAGCAGCCAAGCGTCCAGGGACGGCTACACCTTC.

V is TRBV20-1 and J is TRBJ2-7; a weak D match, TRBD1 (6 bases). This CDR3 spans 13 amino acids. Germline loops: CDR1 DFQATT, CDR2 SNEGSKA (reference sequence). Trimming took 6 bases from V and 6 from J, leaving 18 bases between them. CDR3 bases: TGCAGTGCCAGAACCGGGACAAGCGGCGAGCAGTACTTC. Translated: CSARTGTSGEQYF.

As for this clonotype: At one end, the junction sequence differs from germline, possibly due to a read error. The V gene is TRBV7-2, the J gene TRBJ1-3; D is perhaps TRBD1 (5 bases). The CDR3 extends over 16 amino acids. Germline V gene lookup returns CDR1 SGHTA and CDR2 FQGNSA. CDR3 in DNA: TGTGCCAGCAGCTCAAGGACTAGGGGCGCTGGAAAGACCATATATTTT. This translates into CASSSRTRGAGKTIYF.

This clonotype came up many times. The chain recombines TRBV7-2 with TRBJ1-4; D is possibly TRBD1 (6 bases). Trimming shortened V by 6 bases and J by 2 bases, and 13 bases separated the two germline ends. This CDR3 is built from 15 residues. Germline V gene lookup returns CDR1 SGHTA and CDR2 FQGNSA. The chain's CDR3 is CASRPQGLTNEKLFF. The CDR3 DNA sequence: TGTGCCAGCAGACCACAGGGCCTTACTAATGAAAAACTGTTTTTT. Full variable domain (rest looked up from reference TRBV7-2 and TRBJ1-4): GAGVSQSPSNKVTEKGKDVELRCDPISGHTALYWYRQSLGQGLEFLIYFQGNSAPDKSGLPSDRFSAERTGGSVSTLTIQRTQQEDSAVYLCASRPQGLTNEKLFFGSGTQLSVL.

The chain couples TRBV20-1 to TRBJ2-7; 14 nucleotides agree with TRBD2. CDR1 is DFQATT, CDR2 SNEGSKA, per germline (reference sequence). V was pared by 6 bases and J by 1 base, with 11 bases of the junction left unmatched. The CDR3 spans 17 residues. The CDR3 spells CSASSWGTSGGSYEQYF. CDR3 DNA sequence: TGCAGTGCCAGCAGCTGGGGGACTAGCGGGGGATCCTACGAGCAGTACTTC.

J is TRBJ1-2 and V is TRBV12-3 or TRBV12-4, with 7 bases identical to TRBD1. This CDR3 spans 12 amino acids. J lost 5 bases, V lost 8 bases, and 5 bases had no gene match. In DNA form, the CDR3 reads TGTGCCAGCTTGACAGGGTTATATGGCTACACCTTC. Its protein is CASLTGLYGYTF.

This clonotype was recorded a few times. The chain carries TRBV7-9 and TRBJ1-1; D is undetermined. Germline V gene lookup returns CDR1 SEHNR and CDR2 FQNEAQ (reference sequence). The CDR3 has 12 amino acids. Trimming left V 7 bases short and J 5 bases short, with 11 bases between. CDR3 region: CASNVGRTEAFF. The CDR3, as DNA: TGTGCCAGCAACGTAGGGAGAACTGAAGCTTTCTTT.

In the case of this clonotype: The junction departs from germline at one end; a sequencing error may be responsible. CDR3 sequence reads: CASSLGLAGSGAYVLAF. In DNA, the CDR3 is TGTGCCAGCAGCCTCGGACTAGCGGGCTCTGGGGCCTACGTCCTGGCTTTC. The chain has TRBV2 and TRBJ2-6; 11 bases line up with TRBD2. CDR3 length: 17 residues. Germline assignment: CDR1 SNHLY and CDR2 FYNNEI.

The CDR3 loop reads CASSSRLDNEKQYF. The CDR3 DNA reads as TGTGCCAGCAGCTCCCGACTAGACAATGAGAAGCAGTATTTT. The chain uses TRBV7-3 and TRBJ2-3, with D perhaps matching TRBD2 (6 bases). Germline loops: CDR1 SGHTA, CDR2 FQGTGA. The CDR3 loop spans 14 amino acids. V was trimmed by 4 bases and J by 11 bases, leaving 19 bases between them.

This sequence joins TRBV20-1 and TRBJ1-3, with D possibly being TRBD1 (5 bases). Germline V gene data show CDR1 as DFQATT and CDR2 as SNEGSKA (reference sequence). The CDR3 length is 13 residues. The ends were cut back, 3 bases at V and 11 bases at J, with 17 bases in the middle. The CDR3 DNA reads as TGCAGTGCTAGTCACGGGGGTAACACCGCCATATATTTT. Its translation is CSASHGGNTAIYF.

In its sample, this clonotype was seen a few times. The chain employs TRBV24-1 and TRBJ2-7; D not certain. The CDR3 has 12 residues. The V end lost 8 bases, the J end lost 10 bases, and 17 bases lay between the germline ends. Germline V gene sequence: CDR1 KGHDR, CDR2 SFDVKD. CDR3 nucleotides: TGTGCCACCAAGTTGGGCCCGCCTCACCAGTACTTC. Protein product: CATKLGPPHQYF.